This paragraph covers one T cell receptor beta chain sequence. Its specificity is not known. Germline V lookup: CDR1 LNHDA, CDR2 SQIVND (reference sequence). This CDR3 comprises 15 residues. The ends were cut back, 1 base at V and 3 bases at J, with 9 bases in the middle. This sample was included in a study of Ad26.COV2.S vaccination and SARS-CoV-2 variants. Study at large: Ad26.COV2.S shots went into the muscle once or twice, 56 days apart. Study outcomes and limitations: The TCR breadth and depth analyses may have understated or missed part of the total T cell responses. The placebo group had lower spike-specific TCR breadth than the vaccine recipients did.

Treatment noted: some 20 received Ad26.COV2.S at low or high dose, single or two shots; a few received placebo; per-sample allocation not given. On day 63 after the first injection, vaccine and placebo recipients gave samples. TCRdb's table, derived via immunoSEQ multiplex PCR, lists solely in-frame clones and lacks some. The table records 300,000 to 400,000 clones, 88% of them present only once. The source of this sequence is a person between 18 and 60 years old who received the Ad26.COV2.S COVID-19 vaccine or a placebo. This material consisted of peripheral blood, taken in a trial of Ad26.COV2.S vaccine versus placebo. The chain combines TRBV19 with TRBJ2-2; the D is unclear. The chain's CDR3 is CASSIVTADTGELFF. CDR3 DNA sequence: TGTGCCAGTAGTATAGTTACCGCGGACACCGGGGAGCTGTTTTTT.